The source of this T cell receptor beta chain is a study of T-cell reconstitution after alpha-beta-depleted transplantation in children. Study-wide points: Several hundred rapidly expanded clones from non-depleted graft cells reportedly supplied alpha-beta T cells about two months post-transplant. Among T cells one year after transplant, newly produced cells accounted for most counts and diversity. TCRbeta diversity was high at day 60 in some patients (a result of surviving recipient T cells and thymic progenitors).

This CDR3 has 14 residues. Germline loops: CDR1 SGHDT, CDR2 YYEEEE. Trimming removed 2 bases at V and 4 bases at J, with 12 bases between. The TCRbeta library was prepared with unique molecular identifiers. TCRdb itself ran the PCR reads through MiXCR, one entry per CDR3 protein. The data show about 420,000 distinct CDR3 sequences, around 15% seen once. This clonotype was seen a few times. The antigen is not known. This sequence was found in a boy younger than two who had a stem cell transplant for Wiskott-Aldrich syndrome, so the T cells may come from the graft donor. The source material was PBMCs, mostly from graft donor cells, sampled 360 days after TCRalphabeta/CD19-depleted stem cell transplant. The rearrangement links TRBV5-6 to TRBJ2-5, with D perhaps TRBD1 (6 bases). The CDR3 loop reads CASSFRGNGETQYF. The DNA for the CDR3 is TGTGCCAGCAGCTTTAGGGGGAATGGAGAGACCCAGTACTTC.